This record looks at one TCR beta chain sequence and its context. Antigen specificity is unknown. The data were taken from a study of cytomegalovirus exposure and HLA in healthy donors. Overall study context: Unique TCR beta sequences numbering approximately 100 million came from about 180 million T cells in an earlier analysis. Findings and caveats of the study: Prior analysis indicated that the majority of TCR beta V segments exhibited productivity approximately 87% or approximately 30% of the time. In vitro testing confirmed a few CMV-associated chains as specific for CMV antigens.

Use of 60 Vbeta and 13 Jbeta primers characterized the PCR. Repertoires were generated with immunoSEQ multiplex PCR, while TCRdb's copy carries only in-frame clones and drops some. The sample yields roughly 100,000 clones, approximately 82% seen once. Material for sequencing was PBMCs. The clonotype originates from a female donor in good health and CMV-seropositive.

The CDR3 spells CASGQGRVENSPLHF. As DNA, the CDR3 is TGTGCCAGCGGCCAGGGCCGTGTGGAGAATTCACCCCTCCACTTT. The chain is built from TRBV2 and TRBJ1-6; TRBD1 might be the D (5 bases). The V end was cut by 8 bases, the J end by 7 bases, with 18 bases between. Germline V gives CDR1 SNHLY, CDR2 FYNNEI. The CDR3 is 15 amino acids. The full variable domain, in which reference TRBV2 and TRBJ1-6 provide the parts outside the CDR3, is EPEVTQTPSHQVTQMGQEVILRCVPISNHLYFYWYRQILGQKVEFLVSFYNNEISEKSEIFDDQFSVERPDGSNFTLKIRSTKLEDSAMYFCASGQGRVENSPLHFGNGTRLTVT.